These T cell receptor beta chains were read from a single sample in a study of post-analysis software for immune sequencing data. A single record per CDR3 protein comes from TCRdb applying MiXCR to the PCR reads. The sample yields fewer than 850,000 distinct CDR3 sequences, 46% seen once. Material for sequencing was blood. The receptors derive from a girl aged 10-17 years with multiple sclerosis. Both conserved end residues are part of each CDR3. The D gene is left open where the match is weak. A clone size is listed for some rows: how often the clone was seen (once, few, many), or a class if it is expanded.

size	J	D	V	DNA	CDR3
.	TRBJ1-2	TRBD1	TRBV29-1	TGCAGCGGTGCCGGGACAGGGGTCGGCTACACCTTC	CSGAGTGVGYTF
.	TRBJ2-7	.	TRBV6-5	TGTGCCAGCACCAATGTAGAGGGGCCTACCTACGAGCAGTACTTC	CASTNVEGPTYEQYF
.	TRBJ1-1	.	TRBV7-2	TGTGCCAGCAGCCGCTCTAACACTGAAGCTTTCTTT	CASSRSNTEAFF
.	TRBJ2-1	TRBD2	TRBV20-1	TGCAGTGCTAGGAGCGGGAGGGCCGTCTACAATGAGCAGTTCTTC	CSARSGRAVYNEQFF
once	TRBJ2-7	TRBD1	TRBV12-3/TRBV12-4	TGTGCCAGCAGTCCCAGCGGACAGGGGGGGAACTACGAGCAGTACTTC	CASSPSGQGGNYEQYF
.	TRBJ1-1	TRBD1	TRBV3-1	TGTGCCAGCAGCCATGGGACAGATGACGAAGCTTTCTTT	CASSHGTDDEAFF
few	TRBJ2-5	.	TRBV5-6	TGTGCCAGCAGCTTCATCGGTACCCTATTACAAGAGACCCAGTACTTC	CASSFIGTLLQETQYF
.	TRBJ2-1	TRBD2	TRBV7-8	TGTGCCAGCAGCTTAGGCGGGAGGGCCTATGAGCAGTTCTTC	CASSLGGRAYEQFF
.	TRBJ1-5	TRBD1	TRBV7-2	TGTGCCAGCAGCGCCCAGGGACAGCTTCAGTCCAATCAGCCCCAGCATTTT	CASSAQGQLQSNQPQHF
.	TRBJ1-2	TRBD1	TRBV29-1	TGCAGCGCAACCGGGACAGGGGGCGCGGAAGGCTACACCTTC	CSATGTGGAEGYTF
.	TRBJ2-4	.	TRBV20-1	TGCAGTGGCTCGACAGTAGCCAAAAACATTCAGTACTTC	CSGSTVAKNIQYF
.	TRBJ2-4	.	TRBV29-1	TGCAGCGTTGAAGATGGATGGAGAGGGGCCAAAAACATTCAGTACTTC	CSVEDGWRGAKNIQYF
.	TRBJ2-1	TRBD2	TRBV20-1	TGCAGTGCTAGTGATAGCGGGACTTCCTACAATGAGCAGTTCTTC	CSASDSGTSYNEQFF
few	TRBJ2-2	TRBD2	TRBV12-3/TRBV12-4	TGTGCCAGCAGTACTAGCGGGAGTAGGGGCGGGGAGCTGTTTTTT	CASSTSGSRGGELFF
.	TRBJ2-7	TRBD2	TRBV5-8	TGTGCCAGCAGCCCAGCGGGGGGAATGGGCTACGAGCAGTACTTC	CASSPAGGMGYEQYF
.	TRBJ1-4	.	TRBV6-5	TGTGCCAGCAGTTCCCTAAGGGGTTCGGGTAATGAAAAACTGTTTTTT	CASSSLRGSGNEKLFF
.	TRBJ1-2	.	TRBV7-9	TGTGCCGGAGGGGGTTCTCTTGAAGTCTATGGCTACACCTTC	CAGGGSLEVYGYTF
.	TRBJ2-1	TRBD2	TRBV7-9	TGTGCCAGCAGCTCTTTCCAAGGCGGGAGGGCCTACAATGAGCAGTTCTTC	CASSSFQGGRAYNEQFF
.	TRBJ2-2	TRBD2	TRBV12-3/TRBV12-4	TGTGCCAGCGGGGGCGCTAGCGGGGCTAAAGGGGAGCTGTTTTTT	CASGGASGAKGELFF
.	TRBJ2-5	TRBD2	TRBV5-1	TGCGCCAGCAGCTTGGAACCTAGCGGGATGGGGGAGACCCAGTACTTC	CASSLEPSGMGETQYF
.	TRBJ2-4	.	TRBV11-2	TGTGCCAGCAGCTCTTACAGGGGCGGGAGCAAAAACATTCAGTACTTC	CASSSYRGGSKNIQYF
.	TRBJ2-4	.	TRBV11-3	TGTGCCAGCAGCCAGGGGTGGGAAAACATTCAGTACTTC	CASSQGWENIQYF
.	TRBJ2-3	TRBD2	TRBV10-3	TGTGCCATCAGTACACTAGCGGGACTGGATACGCAGTATTTT	CAISTLAGLDTQYF
.	TRBJ2-1	.	TRBV7-3	TGTGCCAGCAGCTTAACGTGGGCAGGTTCCTACAATGAGCAGTTCTTC	CASSLTWAGSYNEQFF
.	TRBJ1-5	.	TRBV12-3/TRBV12-4	TGTGCCAGCAGCGGGCAGATCAATCAGCCCCAGCATTTT	CASSGQINQPQHF
few	TRBJ2-4	TRBD2	TRBV27	TGTGCCAGCAGGACTAGCGGGAGGGCGAGCATTCAGTACTTC	CASRTSGRASIQYF
once	TRBJ2-1	.	TRBV19	TGTGCCAGTAGTTTATCTTGGGCCTACAATGAGCAGTTCTTC	CASSLSWAYNEQFF
.	TRBJ2-1	.	TRBV5-1	TGCGCCAGCAGCCCGCCCCGTGACGGGAATGGGGACGAGCAGTTCTTC	CASSPPRDGNGDEQFF
.	TRBJ2-3	TRBD2	TRBV4-2	TGTGCCAGCAGCCAAGCACTAGCGGGAGGGGGTTACACAGATACGCAGTATTTT	CASSQALAGGGYTDTQYF